The 19 T cell receptor beta chains below were found in one sample sequenced in a study of OX40 agonist ivuxolimab in advanced cancers. The protocol was immunoSEQ multiplex PCR, while the TCRdb copy is restricted to in-frame clones and leaves out a portion. The sample contains over 50,000 clones, about 82% of which appear only once. The starting material was CD4+ or CD8+ T cells sorted from blood, obtained in a trial of the OX40 agonist ivuxolimab. These TCRs come from an adult with an advanced solid tumor such as melanoma, head and neck, liver or kidney cancer.

The chain carries TRBV7-3 and TRBJ2-6; no clear D. CDR3 size: 17 residues. V gave up 2 bases and J gave up 2 bases, with 13 bases separating them. From germline, CDR1 is SGHTA and CDR2 FQGTGA. CDR3 region: CASSLELRSPGANVLTF. CDR3 coding DNA: TGTGCCAGCAGCTTAGAACTCAGATCCCCTGGGGCCAACGTCCTGACTTTC.

The chain carries TRBV10-3 and TRBJ2-3, with D perhaps TRBD1 or TRBD2 (5 bases each). CDR3 length: 15 residues. The germline V gene encodes CDR1 ENHRY and CDR2 SYGVKD. V lost 2 bases to trimming and J lost 2 bases, with 11 bases between them. The CDR3 nucleotides are TGTGCCATCAGTGAGATTGGGGGTGACACAGATACGCAGTATTTT. It yields the protein CAISEIGGDTDTQYF.

The rearrangement joins TRBV7-2 to TRBJ2-5; D assignment may be TRBD1 or TRBD2 (5 bases each). The CDR3 sequence is 14 residues long. Germline V gene lookup returns CDR1 SGHTA and CDR2 FQGNSA. Trimming pared 0 bases from V and 1 base from J, leaving 6 bases between. The CDR3 is CASSLAGAQETQYF. In DNA form, the CDR3 reads TGTGCCAGCAGCTTAGCCGGGGCCCAAGAGACCCAGTACTTC.

This clone appeared a single time. The chain couples TRBV18 to TRBJ2-7, with 7 bases that match TRBD2. The V gene's germline CDR1 is KGHSH and CDR2 LQKENI. This CDR3 region has 13 residues. The V gene end was trimmed by 6 bases and the J gene end by 5 bases; junction bases not matched to a gene: 7. In DNA form, the CDR3 reads TGTGCCAGCTCGGGGCCCAGCGGGGACGAGCAGTACTTC. Translating it yields CASSGPSGDEQYF.

This clone was counted between two and nine times. The CDR3 DNA reads TGCACCAGCAGCCAAGATCTGTTCGAGCAGGGCATGAAGGCAACTAATGAAAAACTGTTTTTT. Its protein product is CTSSQDLFEQGMKATNEKLFF. The chain is built from TRBV1 and TRBJ1-4; no DNA check was done on the table's D call, TRBD1. TRBV1 is a listed pseudogene. The CDR3 runs to 21 residues.

A remark on this clone: One end of the junction is discordant with germline, which a read error may explain. The gene calls are TRBV7-7 and TRBJ2-1; no definite D call. The CDR3 covers 13 residues. CDR1 is SSHAT, CDR2 FNYEAQ, per germline (reference sequence). As DNA, the CDR3 is TGTGCTAGCAGCTTAGCACCTTACAATGAGCAGTTCTTC. Its protein is CASSLAPYNEQFF. Together with reference TRBV7-7 and TRBJ2-1, the CDR3 gives the full variable domain: GAGVSQSPRYKVTKRGQDVTLRCDPISSHATLYWYQQALGQGPEFLTYFNYEAQPDKSGLPSDRFSAERPEGSISTLTIQRTEQRDSAMYRCASSLAPYNEQFFGPGTRLTVL.

This clone was observed a single time. V gene TRBV28 combines with J gene TRBJ1-2; unclear D gene. The CDR3 is made up of 13 amino acids. V gave up 3 bases and J gave up 1 base, with 6 bases separating them. Germline V gives CDR1 MDHEN, CDR2 SYDVKM. The CDR3 is CASSFAVNYGYTF. CDR3 bases: TGTGCCAGCAGTTTTGCGGTTAACTATGGCTACACCTTC.

This chain links TRBV30 with TRBJ1-2; no firm D call. Germline V lookup: CDR1 GTSNPN, CDR2 SVGIG (reference sequence). Trimming cost V 1 base and J 4 bases, with 16 bases left between them. This CDR3 is built from 15 residues. The chain's CDR3 is CAWSAPPHLVYGYTF. DNA of the CDR3: TGTGCCTGGAGTGCCCCCCCCCACTTAGTCTATGGCTACACCTTC.

The chain combines TRBV11-3 with TRBJ2-1; D gene unclear. The V gene lost 5 bases and the J gene lost 0 bases, with 11 bases spanning the gap. Germline V gene data show CDR1 as SGHNT and CDR2 as YENEEA. This CDR3 spans 15 amino acids. DNA for the CDR3: TGTGCCAGCAGCCCCCAGGTGAGCTCCTACAATGAGCAGTTCTTC. This codes for CASSPQVSSYNEQFF.

V usage is TRBV7-9 and J usage is TRBJ2-1, with 14 bases matching TRBD2. V trimming: 5 bases; J trimming: 8 bases; junction bases outside the gene matches: 8. The germline CDR1 and CDR2 sequences are SEHNR and FQNEAQ (reference sequence). This CDR3 is built from 16 residues. CDR3 protein: CASSPGTSGGRDEQFF. The CDR3 coding sequence is TGTGCCAGCAGCCCCGGGACTAGCGGGGGTAGGGATGAGCAGTTCTTC.

This chain's CDR3 is CASSLTLDTGELFF. The CDR3 DNA reads as TGTGCCAGCAGCTTAACACTGGACACCGGGGAGCTGTTTTTT. V and J are TRBV5-4 and TRBJ2-2; no clear D. V was pared by 2 bases and J by 3 bases, with 8 bases between. The CDR3 is 14 residues long. Germline CDR1 reads SGHNT; CDR2 reads YYREEE (reference sequence).

The CDR3 loop is CASRRLGQGTEQYF. CDR3 nucleotides: TGCGCCAGCCGCCGCCTGGGACAGGGAACCGAGCAGTACTTC. The gene calls are TRBV5-1 and TRBJ2-7; 9 bases are a match to TRBD1. Trimming at V came to 7 bases and at J to 6 bases, leaving 11 bases not matched to a gene. The germline V gene encodes CDR1 SGHRS and CDR2 YFSETQ. The CDR3 runs 14 residues.

The V and J genes are TRBV5-1 and TRBJ1-2; D is uncertain. The germline CDR1 and CDR2 sequences are SGHRS and YFSETQ. This CDR3 contains 14 residues. V was cut by 4 bases and J by 6 bases, with 16 bases left in between. The chain's CDR3 is CASSALTTNHGYTF. The CDR3, as DNA: TGCGCCAGCAGCGCATTGACGACAAATCATGGCTACACCTTC. Based on the CDR3 plus reference TRBV5-1 and TRBJ1-2, the full variable domain is KAGVTQTPRYLIKTRGQQVTLSCSPISGHRSVSWYQQTPGQGLQFLFEYFSETQRNKGNFPGRFSGRQFSNSRSEMNVSTLELGDSALYLCASSALTTNHGYTFGSGTRLTVV.

The V call is TRBV30, the J call TRBJ1-2; 7 bases map to TRBD1. The CDR3 is made up of 14 amino acids. V was pared by 0 bases and J by 6 bases, with 7 bases of the junction left unmatched. Germline V lookup: CDR1 GTSNPN, CDR2 SVGIG (reference sequence). The CDR3 nucleotides read TGTGCCTGGAGTGTAATCCAGGGGGGCGATGGCTACACCTTC. Translating it yields CAWSVIQGGDGYTF.

This clone was observed a few times. The CDR3 protein is CASSLEGYLSTEAFF. Here the CDR3 DNA reads TGTGCCAGCAGCCTCGAGGGTTACTTATCCACTGAAGCTTTCTTT. The rearrangement joins TRBV11-2 to TRBJ1-1, with D unclear. Deletions cut 5 bases from V and 4 bases from J, with 17 bases between. This CDR3 comprises 15 residues. The V gene's germline CDR1 is SGHAT and CDR2 FQNNGV. The variable domain in full, with the rest retrieved from reference TRBV11-2 and TRBJ1-1, is EAGVAQSPRYKIIEKRQSVAFWCNPISGHATLYWYQQILGQGPKLLIQFQNNGVVDDSQLPKDRFSAERLKGVDSTLKIQPAKLEDSAVYLCASSLEGYLSTEAFFGQGTRLTVV.

This clone was seen only once. This sequence joins TRBV25-1 and TRBJ2-3, with D possibly being TRBD2 (5 bases). V gave up 6 bases and J gave up 0 bases, with 13 bases separating them. Germline V gives CDR1 MGHDK, CDR2 SYGVNS. The CDR3 loop spans 15 amino acids. CDR3 amino acids: CASSVATTSTDTQYF. Written as DNA, the CDR3 is TGTGCCAGCAGCGTAGCGACCACTAGCACAGATACGCAGTATTTT.

V usage is TRBV14 and J usage is TRBJ1-3; maybe TRBD1 (5 bases). Trimming took off 0 bases at V and 0 bases at J, with 15 bases between the two ends. This CDR3 region has 18 residues. Germline-derived CDR1 and CDR2 are SGHDN and FVKESK. This CDR3 is CASSQEVWGTGSGNTIYF. DNA for the CDR3: TGTGCCAGCAGCCAAGAGGTTTGGGGGACCGGCTCTGGAAACACCATATATTTT.

This rearrangement joins TRBV5-4 to TRBJ2-5, with D perhaps given as TRBD1 or TRBD2 (5 bases each). Germline assignment: CDR1 SGHNT and CDR2 YYREEE (reference sequence). This CDR3 region has 14 residues. Trimming shortened V by 5 bases and J by 4 bases, and 15 bases separated the two germline ends. This CDR3 is CASRGDGTGETQYF. CDR3 sequence (DNA): TGTGCCAGCAGGGGTGACGGGACGGGAGAGACCCAGTACTTC.

The V gene is TRBV19, the J gene TRBJ1-3, with TRBD1 matching over 7 bases. This CDR3 spans 15 amino acids. Looked up from germline, CDR1 is LNHDA and CDR2 is SQIVND (reference sequence). V gave up 8 bases and J gave up 2 bases; unmatched junction bases: 9. CDR3 in amino acids: CASRLRGNTGNTIYF. The DNA of the CDR3 is TGTGCCAGTCGCCTCAGGGGGAACACTGGAAACACCATATATTTT.